A selection of T cell receptor beta chains follows, all from one sample in a study of blood T cell repertoires in COVID-19. The data were produced by immunoSEQ multiplex PCR, yet TCRdb's version contains in-frame clones alone and is incomplete. The repertoire consists of about 120,000 clones, with under 90% occurring once and the leading ten covering 3.5% to 4.5%. Sequencing was carried out using peripheral blood. Receptors originate from a man in his 60s with acute or convalescent COVID-19. CDR3s include the opening cysteine and the closing phenylalanine or tryptophan. D genes are given only for firm matches. Rows give clone size only sometimes, using once, few, many, or a class for an expanded clone.

>TRBV6-2/TRBV6-3|NA|NA|TRBJ2-7
TGTGCCAGCAGTCCCCCCCGTCGGGTGATCTCCTACGAGCAGTACTTC
CASSPPRRVISYEQYF
>TRBV19|NA|few|TRBJ2-7
TGTGCCAGTAGTATTGATCCCGGGACATCTTACGAGCAGTACTTC
CASSIDPGTSYEQYF
>TRBV5-4|NA|NA|TRBJ2-5
TGTGCCAGCAGCGTTCCCGGGACTGAAGAGACCCAGTACTTC
CASSVPGTEETQYF
>TRBV28|TRBD1|NA|TRBJ2-1
TGTGCCAGCAGTTTAGGCCTTGGACAGGGGGAAAGCAATGAGCAGTTCTTC
CASSLGLGQGESNEQFF
>TRBV6-6|TRBD2|NA|TRBJ2-7
TGTGCCAGCAGTTTGACTAGCGGGCCTACAGAGCAGTACTTC
CASSLTSGPTEQYF
>TRBV9|TRBD2|NA|TRBJ2-5
TGTGCCAGCAGCGTAACTAGCGGGAAAGAGACCCAGTACTTC
CASSVTSGKETQYF
>TRBV20-1|NA|NA|TRBJ1-2
TGCAGTGCTAGCGCAGTCTATGGCTACACCTTC
CSASAVYGYTF
>TRBV5-1|NA|NA|TRBJ1-1
TGCGCCAGCAGCTTGGACAGGGTGAACACTGAAGCTTTCTTT
CASSLDRVNTEAFF
>TRBV12-3/TRBV12-4|NA|NA|TRBJ1-2
TGTGCCAGCAGTCCCTCGGGGGTTGGAGGCTACACCTTC
CASSPSGVGGYTF
>TRBV11-2|TRBD1|few|TRBJ2-7
TGTGCCAGCAGCTGGACCGGGACAGGGGGCGGCTACGAGCAGTACTTC
CASSWTGTGGGYEQYF
>TRBV27|NA|NA|TRBJ2-3
TGTGCCAGCAGTTTAGGCGGGATCCGGCCGAGAGCAGATACGCAGTATTTT
CASSLGGIRPRADTQYF
>TRBV19|NA|NA|TRBJ2-7
TGTGCCAGTAGTTGGGGCAGGGGCTCCTACGAGCAGTACTTC
CASSWGRGSYEQYF
>TRBV28|NA|NA|TRBJ2-7
TGTGCCAGCAGAACTACAGGGTTCGGCGAGCAGTACTTC
CASRTTGFGEQYF
>TRBV27|NA|NA|TRBJ1-2
TGTGCCAGCAGTTCTAACAGGGATGGCTACACCTTC
CASSSNRDGYTF
>TRBV9|NA|NA|TRBJ1-4
TGTGCCAGCAGCCCGACGGGGGTCGGTGAAAAACTGTTTTTT
CASSPTGVGEKLFF
>TRBV6-5|TRBD1|NA|TRBJ2-1
TGTGCCAGCAGTTACTGGGACAGGGGGCGAGGTGAGCAGTTCTTC
CASSYWDRGRGEQFF
>TRBV11-2|NA|NA|TRBJ1-6
TGTGCCAGCAGCTTATGGGGTTGGGGGGGTGGATCACCCCTCCACTTT
CASSLWGWGGGSPLHF
>TRBV7-9|NA|once|TRBJ2-3
TGTGCCAGCAGCTTAGACATGGAGATAGATACGCAGTATTTT
CASSLDMEIDTQYF
>TRBV4-3|TRBD1|NA|TRBJ1-5
TGCGCCAGCAGCCAAGATTGGGCGGGACAGCAGCCCCAGCATTTT
CASSQDWAGQQPQHF
>TRBV7-9|TRBD2|NA|TRBJ2-1
TGTGCCAGCAGCCTGTCGAGCGGGGACTCCTACAATGAGCAGTTCTTC
CASSLSSGDSYNEQFF
>TRBV2|NA|NA|TRBJ1-1
TGTGCCAGCAGGGCATCGGGAGGAGGTACTGAAGCTTTCTTT
CASRASGGGTEAFF
>TRBV28|TRBD2|NA|TRBJ2-3
TGTGCCAGCAACGGGGGGAGCACAGATACGCAGTATTTT
CASNGGSTDTQYF
>TRBV7-2|TRBD1|NA|TRBJ1-1
TGTGCCAGCAGCACCTCATCGACAGGGGACACTGAAGCTTTCTTT
CASSTSSTGDTEAFF
>TRBV28|TRBD1|NA|TRBJ2-7
TGTGCCAGCAGAGGACAGGGACTTAACTACGAGCAGTACTTC
CASRGQGLNYEQYF
>TRBV19|NA|NA|TRBJ2-6
TGTGCCAGTAACCCAGGGTCGTCTGGGGCCAACGTCCTGACTTTC
CASNPGSSGANVLTF
>TRBV9|NA|NA|TRBJ2-7
TGTGCCAGCAGCCTCCCCTCGGTCACGGACGAGCAGTACTTC
CASSLPSVTDEQYF
>TRBV2|NA|NA|TRBJ2-7
TGTGCCAGCTTACGGGTAAACGAGCAGTACTTC
CASLRVNEQYF
>TRBV19|NA|once|TRBJ2-5
TGTGCCAGTAGTCCGGCCAGGCACCAAGAGACCCAGTACTTC
CASSPARHQETQYF
>TRBV5-6|TRBD2|NA|TRBJ2-5
TGTGCCAGCAGCCACCGACTAGCGGGGGGCCAAGAGACCCAGTACTTC
CASSHRLAGGQETQYF
>TRBV18|NA|few|TRBJ1-5
TGTGCCAGCTCACCGGACATCGGGTCCGTTCAGCCCCAGCATTTT
CASSPDIGSVQPQHF
>TRBV27|NA|NA|TRBJ1-5
TGTGCCAGCAGTTTCTCGGCGGGGGCCGGCGGTCAGCCCCAGCATTTT
CASSFSAGAGGQPQHF
>TRBV11-3|TRBD2|once|TRBJ2-7
TGTGCCAGCAGCTTAGGGGGGGGCGAGCAGTACTTC
CASSLGGGEQYF
>TRBV28|NA|NA|TRBJ1-5
TGTGCCTGCGGGGGCGGGGGCAATCAGCCCCAGCATTTT
CACGGGGNQPQHF
>TRBV14|NA|once|TRBJ1-2
TGTGCCAGCAGTCGAATCGGGTCACGCTATGGCTACACCTTC
CASSRIGSRYGYTF
>TRBV10-3|TRBD1|NA|TRBJ2-7
TGTGCCATCAGAAGGGACAGCTCCTACGAGCAGTACTTC
CAIRRDSSYEQYF